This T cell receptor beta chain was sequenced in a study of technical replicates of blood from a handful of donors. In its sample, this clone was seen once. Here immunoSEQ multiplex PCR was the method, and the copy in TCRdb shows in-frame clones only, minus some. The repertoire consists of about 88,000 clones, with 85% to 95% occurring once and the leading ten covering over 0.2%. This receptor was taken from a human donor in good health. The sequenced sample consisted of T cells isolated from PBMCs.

DNA of the CDR3: TGTGCCAGTAGTATTGGGACAGGGGGCTGGGCTGAAGCTTTCTTT. Amino acids: CASSIGTGGWAEAFF. The gene calls are TRBV19 and TRBJ1-1; 12 positions match TRBD1. The germline V gene has CDR1 LNHDA and CDR2 SQIVND (reference sequence). This CDR3 comprises 15 residues. The V and J ends lost 3 bases and 6 bases, in that order; junction bases with no gene match: 5.